This T cell receptor (beta chain) was sequenced for a study of memory CD4+ T cells and cytomegalovirus serostatus. Study-wide findings and caveats: The CMV-associated TCR signature appears largely within the CD4+ memory repertoire.

Trimming took off 6 bases at V and 7 bases at J, with 10 bases between the two ends. This CDR3 contains 12 residues. Per germline, CDR1 SEHNR and CDR2 FQNEAQ (reference sequence). As regards this clone: The antigen remains undetermined.

The protocol was immunoSEQ multiplex PCR, while the TCRdb copy is restricted to in-frame clones and leaves out a portion. The data show about 56,000 clones, over 70% seen once. The sort gate was single viable CD3+CD4+CD8-CD45RO+ cells for memory CD4+ T cells. Positive selection with CD4 microbeads enriched total CD4+ T cells. This chain joins TRBV7-9 and TRBJ2-1; tentatively, D is TRBD2 (5 bases). Sequenced input: memory CD4+ T cells from blood. This clonotype was obtained from an adult in good health and CMV-seropositive. The DNA of the CDR3 is TGTGCCAGCAGTTCAACGGGGAATGAGCAGTTCTTC. It yields the protein CASSSTGNEQFF.